One and the same sample provided the 24 T cell receptor beta chains below, sequenced in a study of beta chain features in type 1 diabetes. Every isolated RNA sample was fully reverse transcribed, so sequencing captured expressed TCRB transcripts. Assay used: immunoSEQ multiplex PCR; TCRdb lists only in-frame clones, some missing. The sample shows hundreds of thousands of clones, around 15% of them seen only once. The specimen was naive CD4+ T cells from blood. These receptors all stem from a man aged 18 to 30 in good health.

This sequence joins TRBV4-2 and TRBJ2-2; TRBD2 aligns across 13 bases. The J segment lost 0 bases and the V segment lost 3 bases, leaving 4 bases of the junction unmatched. Germline values: CDR1 LGHNA, CDR2 YNFKEQ. There are 18 residues in the CDR3. The CDR3 spells CASSQETSGGTNTGELFF. CDR3 coding DNA: TGTGCCAGCAGCCAGGAGACTAGCGGGGGGACGAACACCGGGGAGCTGTTTTTT.

This clone came up a few times. The genes are TRBV9 and TRBJ2-1; weak D call: TRBD2 (6 bases). The germline gives CDR1 SGDLS, CDR2 YYNGEE. V dropped 7 bases and J dropped 10 bases, with 12 bases sitting between them. CDR3 length equals 11 residues. This chain's CDR3 is CASGEVREQFF. As DNA, the CDR3 is TGTGCCAGCGGGGAGGTGAGGGAGCAGTTCTTC.

This chain joins TRBV5-1 and TRBJ1-5; D might be TRBD1 (5 bases). Looked up from germline, CDR1 is SGHRS and CDR2 is YFSETQ. The CDR3 totals 14 residues. The germline V and J ends were trimmed by 4 bases and 0 bases, with 8 bases remaining between them. The CDR3 sequence is CASSPTGSNQPQHF. The CDR3 DNA sequence: TGCGCCAGCAGCCCCACAGGTAGCAATCAGCCCCAGCATTTT. The complete variable domain, with remaining parts taken from reference TRBV5-1 and TRBJ1-5, reads KAGVTQTPRYLIKTRGQQVTLSCSPISGHRSVSWYQQTPGQGLQFLFEYFSETQRNKGNFPGRFSGRQFSNSRSEMNVSTLELGDSALYLCASSPTGSNQPQHFGDGTRLSIL.

This clone appeared a few times. The chain carries TRBV4-1 and TRBJ2-7; a possible D gene is TRBD1 (6 bases). This CDR3 region has 14 residues. The germline CDR1 and CDR2 sequences are MGHRA and YSYEKL. V lost 3 bases to trimming and J lost 2 bases, with 11 bases between them. The CDR3 protein is CASSHPDRTYEQYF. The CDR3 region has the DNA TGCGCCAGCAGCCACCCGGACAGAACCTACGAGCAGTACTTC.

The J gene is TRBJ2-6, the V gene TRBV6-6, with a tentative D call TRBD1 (6 bases). This CDR3 region has 16 residues. V lost 4 bases and J 0 bases, leaving 10 bases between the germline ends. In germline, CDR1 is MNHNY, CDR2 SVGAGI (reference sequence). CDR3: CASSFGTLSGANVLTF. Here the CDR3 DNA reads TGTGCCAGCAGTTTTGGGACACTCTCTGGGGCCAACGTCCTGACTTTC.

CDR3 sequence: CASSLEGGVNEKLFF. CDR3 nucleotide sequence: TGTGCCAGCAGCTTAGAAGGCGGAGTTAATGAAAAACTGTTTTTT. This chain connects TRBV7-9 to TRBJ1-4; no firm D call. Per germline, CDR1 SEHNR and CDR2 FQNEAQ (reference sequence). The V gene lost 1 base and the J gene lost 4 bases, with 10 bases spanning the gap. The CDR3 contains 15 residues.

This clone was counted only a few times. V gene TRBV4-1 combines with J gene TRBJ2-1; D unclear. CDR1 is MGHRA, CDR2 YSYEKL, per germline. V lost 2 bases to trimming and J lost 10 bases, with 18 bases between them. The CDR3 contains 15 residues. The CDR3 DNA reads TGCGCCAGCAGCCAACCCGGGTCGGGTATAGGAGAGCAGTTCTTC. Protein sequence: CASSQPGSGIGEQFF.

This clone has only a few counts. The gene calls are TRBV6-1 and TRBJ2-7; D tentatively fits TRBD1 or TRBD2 (5 bases each). This CDR3 is built from 14 residues. Germline V CDR1 and CDR2: MNHNS, SASEGT. V was shortened by 5 bases and J by 2 bases, with 13 bases between the two germline ends. The CDR3: CASSPTLGPYEQYF. The CDR3 DNA sequence: TGTGCCAGCAGTCCCACTTTGGGACCCTACGAGCAGTACTTC.

This clone was seen more than once but under ten times. The genes are TRBV19 and TRBJ2-6; 7 positions match TRBD1. The CDR3 runs to 18 residues. Germline-derived CDR1 and CDR2 are LNHDA and SQIVND (reference sequence). V was clipped by 5 bases and J by 5 bases; unmatched bases: 15. The CDR3 coding sequence is TGTGCCAGTAGTCGACAGGGCCCATCGATACTCAGGGCCAACGTCCTGACTTTC. Its protein product is CASSRQGPSILRANVLTF.

This clone was seen a few times. The chain is built from TRBV7-9 and TRBJ2-7, with D perhaps assigned TRBD1 or TRBD2 (5 bases each). The germline CDR1 and CDR2 sequences are SEHNR and FQNEAQ (reference sequence). Trimming removed 5 bases at V and 0 bases at J, with 20 bases between. This CDR3 comprises 17 residues. The DNA for the CDR3 is TGTGCCAGCAGCACCCGGGGAAGGGGCCGTTTCTCCTACGAGCAGTACTTC. Its protein product is CASSTRGRGRFSYEQYF.

This chain uses TRBV7-9 with TRBJ2-7; 9 bases line up with TRBD1. CDR3 size: 15 residues. Germline CDR1 reads SEHNR; CDR2 reads FQNEAQ (reference sequence). The ends lost 5 bases at V and 2 bases at J; junction bases unmatched: 7. CDR3 amino acids: CASSTQQGAAYEQYF. The DNA for the CDR3 is TGTGCCAGCAGCACACAACAGGGGGCGGCCTACGAGCAGTACTTC.

This chain links TRBV5-1 with TRBJ1-6, with unresolved D. CDR1 and CDR2 (germline): SGHRS, YFSETQ. V lost 3 bases and J lost 7, with 23 bases in between. This CDR3 spans 18 amino acids. CDR3 nucleotide sequence: TGCGCCAGCAGCTACGCCGGGATCTATGAGGACGGGAATTCACCCCTCCACTTT. Translated, it gives CASSYAGIYEDGNSPLHF.

The rearrangement joins TRBV7-2 to TRBJ1-2; D may be TRBD1 (5 bases). This CDR3 contains 17 residues. The V gene lost 0 bases and the J gene lost 4 bases, with 18 bases spanning the gap. From germline, CDR1 is SGHTA and CDR2 FQGNSA. Here the CDR3 reads CASSLASGSGTPYGYTF. CDR3 DNA sequence: TGTGCCAGCAGCTTAGCATCGGGGTCCGGGACGCCCTATGGCTACACCTTC.

This clone was recorded a few times. The chain employs TRBV5-4 and TRBJ2-6; TRBD1 might be the D (5 bases). Trimming left V 4 bases short and J 0 bases short, with 5 bases between. This CDR3 has 14 residues. Germline V gene sequence: CDR1 SGHNT, CDR2 YYREEE (reference sequence). CDR3 coding DNA: TGTGCCAGCAGCGGGGCCTCTGGGGCCAACGTCCTGACTTTC. Protein product: CASSGASGANVLTF.

This clone was counted only a few times. This rearrangement joins TRBV9 to TRBJ1-3; TRBD1 matches at 9 bases. Per the germline V gene, CDR1 is SGDLS and CDR2 is YYNGEE. Unmatched junction bases numbered 3, after V lost 1 base and J lost 7 bases. This CDR3 has 14 residues. The DNA for the CDR3 is TGTGCCAGCAGCGTACGGGACAGGGTTAACACCATATATTTT. This gives the protein CASSVRDRVNTIYF.

The rearrangement joins TRBV7-3 to TRBJ2-1, with 7 bases aligning to TRBD1. Germline CDR1 and CDR2: SGHTA and FQGTGA. The V gene end was trimmed by 6 bases and the J gene end by 9 bases; junction bases not matched to a gene: 8. This CDR3 has 13 amino acids. The CDR3 DNA reads as TGTGCCAGCAGTTCCAGGGGGTATGGTGAGCAGTTCTTC. Protein: CASSSRGYGEQFF.

The genes are TRBV18 and TRBJ2-7; TRBD1 or TRBD2 may be the D gene (5 bases each). Trimming took off 2 bases at V and 7 bases at J, with 9 bases between the two ends. The CDR3 is 12 amino acids. Germline lookup yields CDR1 KGHSH and CDR2 LQKENI. CDR3 amino acids: CASSPEGWEQYF. The CDR3 DNA follows: TGTGCCAGCTCACCAGAGGGGTGGGAGCAGTACTTC.

This clone was observed a few times. V gene TRBV28 combines with J gene TRBJ2-1; 11 bases align to TRBD1. The CDR3 is 15 amino acids. Trimming removed 7 bases from V and 6 bases from J; junction bases left unmatched: 8. Per the germline V gene, CDR1 is MDHEN and CDR2 is SYDVKM. DNA for the CDR3: TGTGCCAGCATCCCCTCGGACAGGGGGCCCAATGAGCAGTTCTTC. It specifies CASIPSDRGPNEQFF.

The V gene is TRBV5-4, the J gene TRBJ2-7; D is perhaps TRBD1 (6 bases). The CDR3 has 15 residues. V dropped 2 bases and J dropped 2 bases, with 14 bases sitting between them. CDR1 SGHNT and CDR2 YYREEE come from the germline V gene (reference sequence). This CDR3 is CASSFVTGIPYEQYF. The CDR3 coding sequence is TGTGCCAGCAGCTTCGTGACAGGAATACCCTACGAGCAGTACTTC.

J is TRBJ2-1 and V is TRBV7-2; D unclear. CDR1 is SGHTA, CDR2 FQGNSA, per germline. The CDR3 is 10 amino acids. Trimming left V 5 bases short and J 5 bases short, with 1 base between. Written as DNA, the CDR3 is TGTGCCAGCAGCAACAATGAGCAGTTCTTC. This sequence encodes CASSNNEQFF. Based on the CDR3 plus reference TRBV7-2 and TRBJ2-1, the full variable domain is GAGVSQSPSNKVTEKGKDVELRCDPISGHTALYWYRQSLGQGLEFLIYFQGNSAPDKSGLPSDRFSAERTGGSVSTLTIQRTQQEDSAVYLCASSNNEQFFGPGTRLTVL.

This clone was counted at least ten times. This chain joins TRBV28 and TRBJ2-6, with TRBD1 identical over 7 bases. The CDR3 sequence is 15 residues long. Germline CDR1 and CDR2: MDHEN and SYDVKM. After removal of 5 bases from V and 2 bases from J, the junction contained 3 bases not matched to a gene. CDR3 sequence (DNA): TGTGCCAGCAGTGCAAGGGGGCCTGGGGCCAACGTCCTGACTTTC. This gives the protein CASSARGPGANVLTF. The variable domain in full, completed from reference TRBV28 and TRBJ2-6, reads DVKVTQSSRYLVKRTGEKVFLECVQDMDHENMFWYRQDPGLGLRLIYFSYDVKMKEKGDIPEGYSVSREKKERFSLILESASTNQTSMYLCASSARGPGANVLTFGAGSRLTVL.

The rearrangement links TRBV7-2 to TRBJ2-7, with 9 bases fitting TRBD1. This CDR3 spans 15 amino acids. Germline values: CDR1 SGHTA, CDR2 FQGNSA. V was clipped by 6 bases and J by 6 bases; unmatched bases: 12. The CDR3 coding sequence is TGTGCCAGCAGGCCCCCCGGGACAGGGAAGGTCGAGCAGTACTTC. Translated, it gives CASRPPGTGKVEQYF.

Comments on this clone: The same CDR3 arises from other DNA sequences in this sample as well. The chain employs TRBV28 and TRBJ1-5; D unclear. The length of the CDR3 is 11 residues. Germline loops: CDR1 MDHEN, CDR2 SYDVKM. Trimming stripped 3 bases from V and 6 bases from J, with 3 bases between. The CDR3: CASSLSQPQHF. CDR3 coding DNA: TGTGCCAGCAGTTTGAGTCAGCCCCAGCATTTT.

The gene calls are TRBV30 and TRBJ2-5; maybe TRBD1 (6 bases). The better agreement between TRBJ2-7 and the DNA end casts doubt on the J call. This CDR3 is 15 amino acids long. Germline V CDR1 and CDR2: GTSNPN, SVGIG (reference sequence). CDR3 protein: CAWIPWLKGVPEQYF. The CDR3 region has the DNA TGTGCCTGGATCCCCTGGTTAAAGGGGGTTCCCGAGCAGTACTTC.